This T cell receptor beta chain was profiled in a study of beta chain features in type 1 diabetes. Overall study results and limits: Researchers report that Type 1 diabetes patients had moderately but significantly shorter TCRB CDR3s across all four CD4+ subsets.

The length of the CDR3 is 11 residues. CDR1 DFQATT and CDR2 SNEGSKA come from the germline V gene (reference sequence). This clone showed up just a few times. Its antigen is unidentified. The germline gene is not matched at one end of the junction; a read error may be the cause. The whole isolated RNA underwent reverse transcription, so sequencing captured expressed TCRB transcripts. Clones were sequenced by immunoSEQ multiplex PCR, and TCRdb holds only the in-frame ones, with some missing. The table shows some 270,000 clones, with 11% occurring only once. CD45RO/CCR7/CD25/CD127/CD95/CD27 sorting isolated CD4+ naive, central memory, regulatory and stem cell-like memory cells.

This clonotype was obtained from a man aged 30-40 years with type 1 diabetes. The chain combines TRBV20-1 with TRBJ2-7; D is possibly TRBD1 (6 bases). Sequenced sample: naive CD4+ T cells from blood. CDR3 coding DNA: TGCAGTGCTAGTGCCCTTGGACAGACGGGTTTC. Amino acids: CSASALGQTGF.